These 27 T cell receptor beta chains originate from one sample sequenced in a study of cytomegalovirus exposure and HLA in healthy donors (dated by TCRdb to about 2017). The library came from the immunoSEQ multiplex PCR assay. The multiplex PCR relied on a mix of 60 forward primers for TCR Vbeta segments and 13 reverse primers for TCR Jbeta segments. In its TCRdb copy, this immuneACCESS table keeps in-frame sequences only and misses some clones. Where compared with another copy, unresolved V genes explain less than half of these, and the others have no known cause. Present in this sample are about 140,000 clones, almost 85% of which were seen just once. Roughly 3.2% of the sample comes from the top ten. The sample taken for sequencing was PBMCs. The receptor set was obtained from a man aged 18-30 years in good health and CMV-seropositive.

V usage is TRBV13 and J usage is TRBJ2-3; 9 positions match TRBD2. The V gene end was trimmed by 2 bases and the J gene end by 0 bases; junction bases not matched to a gene: 9. Looked up from germline, CDR1 is PRHDT and CDR2 is FYEKMQ (reference sequence). CDR3 length: 18 residues. The chain's CDR3 is CASSLWGSGSSSTDTQYF. In nucleotides, the CDR3 is TGTGCCAGCAGCTTATGGGGTAGCGGGAGTTCAAGCACAGATACGCAGTATTTT.

The J gene is TRBJ1-4, the V gene TRBV6-6; 7 bases match TRBD1. Germline lookup yields CDR1 MNHNY and CDR2 SVGAGI (reference sequence). The CDR3 totals 13 residues. The V segment lost 6 bases and the J segment 8 bases; nucleotides outside the gene matches: 6. CDR3 in DNA: TGTGCCAGCAGCCTGACAGGGAAAGAAAAACTGTTTTTT. This codes for CASSLTGKEKLFF.

This clone appeared a single time. V is TRBV5-1 and J is TRBJ2-1; 10 nucleotides match TRBD2. V shed 2 bases and J 5 bases; nucleotides not matched to a gene: 4. The germline CDR1 and CDR2 sequences are SGHRS and YFSETQ. CDR3 size: 15 residues. CDR3 DNA sequence: TGCGCCAGCAGCTTCTGGCTAGCGGGAGACAATGAGCAGTTCTTC. Its protein product is CASSFWLAGDNEQFF.

The rearrangement joins TRBV9 to TRBJ1-2; tentative D call: TRBD1 (5 bases). Germline V CDR1 and CDR2: SGDLS, YYNGEE. The V end was cut by 0 bases, the J end by 4 bases, with 16 bases between. This CDR3 region has 16 residues. This chain's CDR3 is CASSVGVGGEGYGYTF. Written as DNA, the CDR3 is TGTGCCAGCAGCGTAGGAGTTGGGGGGGAAGGCTATGGCTACACCTTC.

This clone was recorded once. This sequence joins TRBV5-1 and TRBJ2-7, with D possibly matching TRBD1 (5 bases). This CDR3 contains 15 residues. V lost 2 bases and J lost 7, with 19 bases in between. Germline values: CDR1 SGHRS, CDR2 YFSETQ. CDR3 coding DNA: TGCGCCAGCAGCTTAGGGTTACAGGCGACAGAGGAGCAGTACTTC. Its protein product is CASSLGLQATEEQYF.

V is TRBV5-4 and J is TRBJ1-4, with D hard to call. CDR3 size: 13 residues. Germline V CDR1 and CDR2: SGHNT, YYREEE (reference sequence). V was cut by 0 bases and J by 4 bases, with 4 bases left in between. CDR3 sequence (DNA): TGTGCCAGCAGCTTGGGGCTTAATGAAAAACTGTTTTTT. As protein: CASSLGLNEKLFF.

The V and J genes are TRBV5-6 and TRBJ2-1, with TRBD2 identical over 10 bases. The CDR3 is 16 amino acids. With V trimmed by 0 bases and J by 8 bases, 8 bases remained unmatched. From germline, CDR1 is SGHDT and CDR2 YYEEEE. In nucleotides, the CDR3 is TGTGCCAGCAGCTTGGAGGGTAGCGGGAGGCGGGATGAGCAGTTCTTC. Protein: CASSLEGSGRRDEQFF.

V and J are TRBV9 and TRBJ2-2; 9 nucleotides agree with TRBD2. The CDR3 covers 17 residues. V shed 0 bases, J shed 5 bases, and the junction held 8 bases outside the gene matches. Germline CDR1 is SGDLS and CDR2 is YYNGEE. CDR3 sequence reads: CASSVVSTSGGTGELFF. For the CDR3, the DNA is TGTGCCAGCAGCGTAGTGTCAACGAGCGGGGGGACCGGGGAGCTGTTTTTT.

J is TRBJ1-1 and V is TRBV7-9, with D tentatively TRBD1 (6 bases). Germline CDR1 reads SEHNR; CDR2 reads FQNEAQ (reference sequence). V lost 7 bases to trimming and J lost 2 bases, with 14 bases between them. CDR3 size: 14 residues. The CDR3 protein is CASTPTGLNTEAFF. Here the CDR3 DNA reads TGTGCCAGCACCCCGACAGGCTTAAACACTGAAGCTTTCTTT.

This chain links TRBV5-1 with TRBJ2-7, with 9 bases identical to TRBD1. The CDR3 is 20 residues long. Losses at the gene ends were 5 bases for V and 4 bases for J; bases not matched to a gene: 25. Germline lookup yields CDR1 SGHRS and CDR2 YFSETQ. CDR3 sequence (DNA): TGCGCCAGCAGACTTTCCGTAACCGACGGGGGACAGGGTATCTTGTACGAGCAGTACTTC. As protein: CASRLSVTDGGQGILYEQYF.

The rearrangement links TRBV4-1 to TRBJ2-5; possible D gene TRBD1, 6 bases. V gave up 0 bases and J gave up 2 bases, with 13 bases separating them. This CDR3 region has 16 residues. Germline CDR1 MGHRA, CDR2 YSYEKL. Written as DNA, the CDR3 is TGCGCCAGCAGCCAAGAACCGGGACACCCACAAGAGACCCAGTACTTC. Translating gives CASSQEPGHPQETQYF.

The chain joins TRBV9 to TRBJ2-1; 7 bases line up with TRBD2. V was pared by 0 bases and J by 6 bases, with 6 bases of the junction left unmatched. This CDR3 is 15 amino acids long. Germline V gene sequence: CDR1 SGDLS, CDR2 YYNGEE. As DNA, the CDR3 is TGTGCCAGCAGCGTAGTCGGACTAGTAGGCAATGAGCAGTTCTTC. It translates to CASSVVGLVGNEQFF.

CDR3 nucleotide sequence: TGCGCCAGCAGCCCGTCCGCGGGACAGGGCCAAGAGACCCAGTACTTC. This sequence encodes CASSPSAGQGQETQYF. The chain combines TRBV5-1 with TRBJ2-5; 9 nucleotides line up with TRBD1. Germline-derived CDR1 and CDR2 are SGHRS and YFSETQ. CDR3 length equals 16 residues. The trim removed 4 bases at V and 1 base at J, leaving 8 bases unmatched.

In regard to this clone: Its ends do not fully match the called genes, so a read error is possible. The chain is built from TRBV11-1 and TRBJ2-2; D gene unclear. Germline V gives CDR1 SGHAT, CDR2 FQDESV (reference sequence). The CDR3 totals 16 residues. CDR3 sequence reads: CASSGGSVSNTEELFF. DNA for the CDR3: TGTGCCAGCAGCGGCGGCAGCGTTTCGAACACCGAGGAGCTGTTTTTT.

V is TRBV7-9 and J is TRBJ2-3; 7 nucleotides align to TRBD2. V shed 4 bases and J 2 bases; nucleotides not matched to a gene: 6. Germline values: CDR1 SEHNR, CDR2 FQNEAQ (reference sequence). CDR3 length equals 15 residues. CDR3: CASSSGGSYTDTQYF. The CDR3 DNA is TGTGCCAGCAGCTCCGGGGGGAGCTACACAGATACGCAGTATTTT.

Comment on this clone: An end of the junction differs from the germline gene, which may be a read error. The rearrangement joins TRBV7-7 to TRBJ2-3; 8 nucleotides line up with TRBD2. Germline values: CDR1 SSHAT, CDR2 FNYEAQ (reference sequence). This CDR3 region has 15 residues. CDR3 residues: CASSLLAGSTDTQYF. In DNA, the CDR3 is TGTGCTAGCAGCTTATTAGCGGGGAGCACAGATACGCAGTATTTT.

The V and J genes are TRBV5-1 and TRBJ1-2; D is uncertain. CDR3 length: 14 residues. Germline CDR1 reads SGHRS; CDR2 reads YFSETQ. V lost 0 bases to trimming and J lost 4 bases, with 10 bases between them. This chain's CDR3 is CASSLEGSLYGYTF. Written as DNA, the CDR3 is TGCGCCAGCAGCTTGGAAGGGAGCCTCTATGGCTACACCTTC.

CDR3 sequence reads: CASSQGRLADTNYEQYF. In nucleotides, the CDR3 is TGCGCCAGCAGCCAAGGGCGCCTAGCGGATACCAACTACGAGCAGTACTTC. The chain couples TRBV4-1 to TRBJ2-7, with TRBD2 matching 7 bases. V was pared by 1 base and J by 3 bases, with 12 bases of the junction left unmatched. The germline V gene encodes CDR1 MGHRA and CDR2 YSYEKL. This CDR3 is 17 amino acids long.

As regards this clone: Other DNA sequences in this sample translate to the same CDR3. The CDR3 loop reads CASSPTGGGQPQHF. CDR3 DNA: TGTGCCAGCAGCCCCACGGGGGGAGGGCAGCCCCAGCATTTT. The chain carries TRBV28 and TRBJ1-5; tentative D call: TRBD1 (5 bases). The germline gives CDR1 MDHEN, CDR2 SYDVKM. Trimming pared 6 bases from V and 7 bases from J, leaving 16 bases between. The CDR3 runs to 14 residues.

V is TRBV7-8 and J is TRBJ2-1, with D possibly TRBD2 on 6 matching bases. The germline CDR1 and CDR2 sequences are SGHVS and FQNEAQ. This CDR3 has 15 amino acids. Trimming shortened V by 5 bases and J by 10 bases, and 21 bases separated the two germline ends. The CDR3 bases are TGTGCCAGCAGCCCCCTAGCGAGCTCCAGGGAAGAGCAGTTCTTC. This gives the protein CASSPLASSREEQFF.

J is TRBJ1-1 and V is TRBV19; 10 positions agree with TRBD1. The ends lost 10 bases at V and 8 bases at J; junction bases unmatched: 4. There are 11 residues in the CDR3. The germline V gene has CDR1 LNHDA and CDR2 SQIVND (reference sequence). CDR3 bases: TGTGCCATTAGACAGGGGGCGGAAGCTTTCTTT. Translation gives CAIRQGAEAFF.

This clone was seen a single time. The chain has TRBV5-5 and TRBJ2-7, with D perhaps TRBD2 (7 bases). CDR1 and CDR2 (germline): SGHKS, YYEKEE (reference sequence). The CDR3 consists of 14 residues. Deletions cut 4 bases from V and 7 bases from J, with 18 bases between. CDR3 in amino acids: CASSPSRGAREQYF. The CDR3 bases are TGTGCCAGCAGCCCCTCACGGGGGGCGCGAGAGCAGTACTTC. The whole variable domain, filled in from reference TRBV5-5 and TRBJ2-7, reads DAGVTQSPTHLIKTRGQQVTLRCSPISGHKSVSWYQQVLGQGPQFIFQYYEKEERGRGNFPDRFSARQFPNYSSELNVNALLLGDSALYLCASSPSRGAREQYFGPGTRLTVT.

The rearrangement uses TRBV7-8 and TRBJ2-1; 8 nucleotides match TRBD2. This CDR3 is built from 19 residues. Per the germline V gene, CDR1 is SGHVS and CDR2 is FQNEAQ. V shed 2 bases, J shed 0 bases, and the junction held 12 bases outside the gene matches. CDR3 amino acids: CASSLLTREDKSSYNEQFF. DNA for the CDR3: TGTGCCAGCAGCTTATTGACGCGGGAGGATAAAAGCTCCTACAATGAGCAGTTCTTC.

The chain recombines TRBV4-2 with TRBJ2-1, with 7 bases that match TRBD2. CDR3 length: 19 residues. Losses at the gene ends were 1 base for V and 4 bases for J; bases not matched to a gene: 16. Germline V gene sequence: CDR1 LGHNA, CDR2 YNFKEQ. CDR3 amino acids: CASSQVTPFGGKEYNEQFF. In DNA form, the CDR3 reads TGTGCCAGCAGCCAAGTTACTCCCTTCGGGGGGAAGGAATACAATGAGCAGTTCTTC.

The V call is TRBV6-1, the J call TRBJ1-5; no reliable D call. The V end lost 8 bases, the J end lost 0 bases, and 17 bases lay between the germline ends. The CDR3 is 16 residues long. CDR1 is MNHNS and CDR2 is SASEGT in the germline V gene. As DNA, the CDR3 is TGTGCCAGCGGTGGGGAGATCGTGAATAGCAATCAGCCCCAGCATTTT. As protein: CASGGEIVNSNQPQHF.

The chain combines TRBV7-2 with TRBJ2-2; 9 nucleotides line up with TRBD2. V lost 1 base to trimming and J lost 6 bases; unmatched junction nucleotides: 6. Germline V gene sequence: CDR1 SGHTA, CDR2 FQGNSA. The CDR3 is 16 amino acids. DNA of the CDR3: TGTGCCAGCAGCTTAGACTGGCGGGAGGGCGCCGGGGAGCTGTTTTTT. It yields the protein CASSLDWREGAGELFF.

The J gene is TRBJ1-1, the V gene TRBV19; 9 positions agree with TRBD1. The germline V gene has CDR1 LNHDA and CDR2 SQIVND (reference sequence). The ends lost 2 bases at V and 6 bases at J; junction bases unmatched: 7. The CDR3 spans 15 residues. The CDR3 DNA sequence: TGTGCCAGTAGTATAAGGGACAGGGTTATCGCTGAAGCTTTCTTT. Translating gives CASSIRDRVIAEAFF.